A few counts support the clone carrying this TCR beta chain. The CDR3 totals 18 residues. Trimming at V came to 0 bases and at J to 0 bases, leaving 7 bases not matched to a gene. The germline V gene has CDR1 SGDLS and CDR2 YYNGEE. The data originate from a study of blood T cell repertoires in COVID-19. Study context: Acute-phase and convalescent COVID-19 samples originated in the United States, Italy and Spain.

In the study's own analysis: Reference gene primers were amplified, and this amplification served to estimate nucleated cell counts. The method was immunoSEQ multiplex PCR; TCRdb's version includes in-frame clones alone and lacks a portion of them. D and trimming were read from the DNA, whereas the V and J calls and clone size are those reported in that table. The repertoire holds 95,000 to 150,000 clones, with around 86% as singletons. This TCR was recovered from a man aged 40-55 years with acute or convalescent COVID-19. The chain recombines TRBV9 with TRBJ1-2, with 11 nucleotides matching TRBD1. The sample comprised peripheral blood. For the CDR3, the DNA is TGTGCCAGCAGCGTAGACGGGACAGGGGGTTTGTCTAACTATGGCTACACCTTC. It specifies CASSVDGTGGLSNYGYTF. Together with reference TRBV9 and TRBJ1-2, the CDR3 gives the full variable domain: DSGVTQTPKHLITATGQRVTLRCSPRSGDLSVYWYQQSLDQGLQFLIQYYNGEERAKGNILERFSAQQFPDLHSELNLSSLELGDSALYFCASSVDGTGGLSNYGYTFGSGTRLTVV.